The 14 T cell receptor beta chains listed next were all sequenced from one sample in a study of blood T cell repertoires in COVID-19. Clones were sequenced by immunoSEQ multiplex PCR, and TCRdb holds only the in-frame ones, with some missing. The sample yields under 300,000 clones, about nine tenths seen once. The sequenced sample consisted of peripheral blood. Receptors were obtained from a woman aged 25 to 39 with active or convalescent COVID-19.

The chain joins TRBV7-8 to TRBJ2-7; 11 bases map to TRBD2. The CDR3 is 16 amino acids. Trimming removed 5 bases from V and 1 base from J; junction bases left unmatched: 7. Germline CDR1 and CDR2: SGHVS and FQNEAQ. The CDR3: CASSPASGGSSYEQYF. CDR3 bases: TGTGCCAGCAGCCCAGCTAGCGGGGGGTCGTCCTACGAGCAGTACTTC. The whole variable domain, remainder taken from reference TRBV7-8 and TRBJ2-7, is GAGVSQSPRYKVAKRGQDVALRCDPISGHVSLFWYQQALGQGPEFLTYFQNEAQLDKSGLPSDRFFAERPEGSVSTLKIQRTQQEDSAVYLCASSPASGGSSYEQYFGPGTRLTVT.

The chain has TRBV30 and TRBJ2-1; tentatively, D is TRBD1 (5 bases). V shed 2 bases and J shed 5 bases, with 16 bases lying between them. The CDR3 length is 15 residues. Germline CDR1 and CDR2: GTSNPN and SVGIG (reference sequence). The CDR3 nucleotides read TGTGCCTGGAGTAAGGCAGGGATGGTAAACAATGAGCAGTTCTTC. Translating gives CAWSKAGMVNNEQFF.

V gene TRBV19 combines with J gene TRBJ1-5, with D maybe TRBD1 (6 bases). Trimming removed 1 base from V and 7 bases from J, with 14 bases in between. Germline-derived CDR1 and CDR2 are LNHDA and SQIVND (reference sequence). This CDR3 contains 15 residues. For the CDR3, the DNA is TGTGCCAGTAGTATAGGGGCAGGGGTTGGGCAGCCCCAGCATTTT. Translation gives CASSIGAGVGQPQHF.

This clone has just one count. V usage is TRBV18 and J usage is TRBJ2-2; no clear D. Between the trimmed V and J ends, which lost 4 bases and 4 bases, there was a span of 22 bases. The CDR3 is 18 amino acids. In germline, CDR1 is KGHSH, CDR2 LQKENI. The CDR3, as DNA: TGTGCCAGCTCACTGAGGATCACTAAAAAGGAAATCACCGGGGAGCTGTTTTTT. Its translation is CASSLRITKKEITGELFF.

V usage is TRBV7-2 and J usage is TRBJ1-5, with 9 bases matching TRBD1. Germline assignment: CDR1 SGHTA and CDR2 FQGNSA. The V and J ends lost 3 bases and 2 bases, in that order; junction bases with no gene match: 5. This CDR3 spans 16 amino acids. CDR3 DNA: TGTGCCAGCAGCTTTGCACAGGGGGCGGGCAATCAGCCCCAGCATTTT. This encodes CASSFAQGAGNQPQHF.

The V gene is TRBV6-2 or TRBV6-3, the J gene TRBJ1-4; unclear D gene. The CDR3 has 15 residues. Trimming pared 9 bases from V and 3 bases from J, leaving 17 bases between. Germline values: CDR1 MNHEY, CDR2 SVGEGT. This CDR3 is CASSKLRASNEKLFF. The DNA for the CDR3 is TGTGCCAGTAGCAAACTTCGTGCTTCTAATGAAAAACTGTTTTTT.

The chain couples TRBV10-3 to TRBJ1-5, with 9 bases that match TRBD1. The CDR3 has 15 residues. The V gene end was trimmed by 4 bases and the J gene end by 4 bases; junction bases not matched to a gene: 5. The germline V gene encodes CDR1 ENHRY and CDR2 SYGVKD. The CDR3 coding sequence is TGTGCCATCAGTGCGGGGGACAGGGCAAATCAGCCCCAGCATTTT. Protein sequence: CAISAGDRANQPQHF.

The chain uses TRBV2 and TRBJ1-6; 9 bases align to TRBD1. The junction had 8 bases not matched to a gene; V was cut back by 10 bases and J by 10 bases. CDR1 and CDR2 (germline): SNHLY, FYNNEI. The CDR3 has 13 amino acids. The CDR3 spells CATTQGASSPLHF. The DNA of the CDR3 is TGTGCCACAACACAGGGGGCAAGCTCACCCCTCCACTTT.

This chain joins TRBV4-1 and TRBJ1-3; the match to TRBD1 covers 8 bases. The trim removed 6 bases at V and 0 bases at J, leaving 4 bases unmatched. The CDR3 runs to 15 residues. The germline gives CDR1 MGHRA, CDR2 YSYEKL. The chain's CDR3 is CASRQGGNSGNTIYF. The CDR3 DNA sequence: TGCGCCAGCAGACAGGGGGGGAACTCTGGAAACACCATATATTTT.

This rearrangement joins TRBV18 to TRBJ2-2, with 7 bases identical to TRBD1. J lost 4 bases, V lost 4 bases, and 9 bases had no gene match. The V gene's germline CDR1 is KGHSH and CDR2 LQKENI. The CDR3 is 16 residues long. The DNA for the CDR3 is TGTGCCAGCTCACTTACCCCGGACAGGACCACCGGGGAGCTGTTTTTT. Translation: CASSLTPDRTTGELFF.

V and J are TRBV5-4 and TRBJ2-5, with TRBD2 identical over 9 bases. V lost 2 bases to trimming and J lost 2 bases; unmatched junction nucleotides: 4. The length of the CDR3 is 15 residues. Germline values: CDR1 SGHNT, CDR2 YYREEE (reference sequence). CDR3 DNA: TGTGCCAGCAGCTTTAGGGCGGGGGGGCAAGAGACCCAGTACTTC. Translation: CASSFRAGGQETQYF.

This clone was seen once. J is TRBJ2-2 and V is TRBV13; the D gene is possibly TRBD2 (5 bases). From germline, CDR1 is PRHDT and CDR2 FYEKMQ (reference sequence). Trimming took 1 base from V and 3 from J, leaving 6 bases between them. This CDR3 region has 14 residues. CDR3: CASSLELDTGELFF. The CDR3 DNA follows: TGTGCCAGCAGCTTAGAACTAGACACCGGGGAGCTGTTTTTT.

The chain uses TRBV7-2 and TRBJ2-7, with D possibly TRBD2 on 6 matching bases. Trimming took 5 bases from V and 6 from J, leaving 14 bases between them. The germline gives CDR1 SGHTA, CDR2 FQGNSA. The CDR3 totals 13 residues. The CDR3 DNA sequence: TGTGCCAGCAGCCGCGGGGTGACCGGCGAGCAGTACTTC. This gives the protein CASSRGVTGEQYF.

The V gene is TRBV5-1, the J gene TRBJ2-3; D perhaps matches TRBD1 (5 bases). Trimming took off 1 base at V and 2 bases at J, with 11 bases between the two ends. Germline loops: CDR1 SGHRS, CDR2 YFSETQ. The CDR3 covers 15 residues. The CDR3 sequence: CASSLQGFDTDTQYF. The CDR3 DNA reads TGCGCCAGCAGCTTGCAGGGCTTTGACACAGATACGCAGTATTTT. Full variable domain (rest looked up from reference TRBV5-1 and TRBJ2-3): KAGVTQTPRYLIKTRGQQVTLSCSPISGHRSVSWYQQTPGQGLQFLFEYFSETQRNKGNFPGRFSGRQFSNSRSEMNVSTLELGDSALYLCASSLQGFDTDTQYFGPGTRLTVL.